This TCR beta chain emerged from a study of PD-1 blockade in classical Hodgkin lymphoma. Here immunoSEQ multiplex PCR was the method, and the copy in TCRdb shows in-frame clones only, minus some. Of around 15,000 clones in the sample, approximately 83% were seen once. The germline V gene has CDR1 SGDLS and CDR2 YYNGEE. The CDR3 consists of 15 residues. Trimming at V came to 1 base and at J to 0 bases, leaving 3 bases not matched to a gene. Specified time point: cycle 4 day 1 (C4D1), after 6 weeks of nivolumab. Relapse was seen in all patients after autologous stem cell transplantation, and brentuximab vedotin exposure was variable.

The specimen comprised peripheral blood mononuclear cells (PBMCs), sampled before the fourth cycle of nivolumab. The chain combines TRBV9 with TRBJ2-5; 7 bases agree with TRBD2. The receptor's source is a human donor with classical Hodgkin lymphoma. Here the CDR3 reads CASSVYGGNQETQYF. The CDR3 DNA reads TGTGCCAGCAGCGTATACGGGGGGAACCAAGAGACCCAGTACTTC.